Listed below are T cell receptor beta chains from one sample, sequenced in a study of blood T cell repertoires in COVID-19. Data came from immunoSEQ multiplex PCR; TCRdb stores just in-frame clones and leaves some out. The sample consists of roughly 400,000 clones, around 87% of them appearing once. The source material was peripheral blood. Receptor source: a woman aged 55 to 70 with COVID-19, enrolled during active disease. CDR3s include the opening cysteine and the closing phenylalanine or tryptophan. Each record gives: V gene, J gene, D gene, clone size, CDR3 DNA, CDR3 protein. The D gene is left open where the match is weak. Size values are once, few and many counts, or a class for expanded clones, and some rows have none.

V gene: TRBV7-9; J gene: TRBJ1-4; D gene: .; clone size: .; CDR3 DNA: TGTGCCAGCAGCCCCTCGCGGGGGGGAACTAATGAAAAACTGTTTTTT; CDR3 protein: CASSPSRGGTNEKLFF
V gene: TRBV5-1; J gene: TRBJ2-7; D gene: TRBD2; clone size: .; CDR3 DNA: TGCGCCAGCAGCGCGGGACTAGCGGGGGACGAGCAGTACTTC; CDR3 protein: CASSAGLAGDEQYF
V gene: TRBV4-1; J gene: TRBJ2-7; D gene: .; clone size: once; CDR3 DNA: TGCGCCAGCAGCCAGTCACAGGGTAGGTACGAGCAGTACTTC; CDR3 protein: CASSQSQGRYEQYF
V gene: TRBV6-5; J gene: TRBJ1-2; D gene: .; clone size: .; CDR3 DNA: TGTGCCAGCAGTTACTCTCTGGCGGGGGATGGCTACACCTTC; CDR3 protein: CASSYSLAGDGYTF
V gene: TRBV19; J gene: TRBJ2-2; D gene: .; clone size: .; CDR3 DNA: TGTGCCAGTAGGGAGGGATCGGCGAACACCGGGGAGCTGTTTTTT; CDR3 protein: CASREGSANTGELFF
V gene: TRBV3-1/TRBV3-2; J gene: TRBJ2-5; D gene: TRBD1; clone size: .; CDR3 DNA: TGTGCCAGCAGCCAAGAATCCGGACAGGGATTTGGGGAGACCCAGTACTTC; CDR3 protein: CASSQESGQGFGETQYF
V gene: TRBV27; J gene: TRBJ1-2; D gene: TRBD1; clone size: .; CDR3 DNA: TGTGCCAGCAGTCCCGGGACAGGGAGCTATGGCTACACCTTC; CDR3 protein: CASSPGTGSYGYTF
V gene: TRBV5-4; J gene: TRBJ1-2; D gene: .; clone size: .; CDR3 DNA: TGTGCCAGCAGCTTGGATCTGGGGCCTGGCGGCTACACCTTC; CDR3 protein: CASSLDLGPGGYTF
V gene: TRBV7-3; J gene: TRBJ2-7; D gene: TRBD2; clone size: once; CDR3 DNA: TGTGCCAGCAGCTTAATGGCGGGGGGATTCAACGAGCAGTACTTC; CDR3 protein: CASSLMAGGFNEQYF
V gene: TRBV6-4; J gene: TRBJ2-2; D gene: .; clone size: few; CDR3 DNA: TGTGCCAGCAGGGGGGGTGAGGAGAACACCGGGGAGCTGTTTTTT; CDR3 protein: CASRGGEENTGELFF
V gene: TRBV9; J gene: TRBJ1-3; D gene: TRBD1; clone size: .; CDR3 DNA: TGTGCCAGCAGCGTGGGACAGGGAAGGAGTAGCTCTGGAAACACCATATATTTT; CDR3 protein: CASSVGQGRSSSGNTIYF
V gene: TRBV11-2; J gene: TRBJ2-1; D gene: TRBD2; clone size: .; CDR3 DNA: TGTGCCAGCTCCTTAGCCCAGCGGGGGGGTGACAATGAGCAGTTCTTC; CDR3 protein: CASSLAQRGGDNEQFF
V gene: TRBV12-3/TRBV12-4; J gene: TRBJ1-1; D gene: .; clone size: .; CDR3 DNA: TGTGCCAGCAGAGGACAGTTGAACACTGAAGCTTTCTTT; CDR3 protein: CASRGQLNTEAFF
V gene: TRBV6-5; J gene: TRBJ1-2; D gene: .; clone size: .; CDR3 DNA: TGTGCCAGCAGCCCCCTCGGAGCTGGCTACACCTTC; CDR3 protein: CASSPLGAGYTF
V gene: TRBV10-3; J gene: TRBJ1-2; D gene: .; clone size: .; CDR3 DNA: TGTGCCATCAGTGATTCCACCAGGGTGGCGAATGGCTACACCTTC; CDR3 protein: CAISDSTRVANGYTF
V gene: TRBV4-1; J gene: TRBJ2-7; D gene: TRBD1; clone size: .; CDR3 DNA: TGCGCCAGCAGTTTAACAGGGGTGCGGGACGAGCAGTACTTC; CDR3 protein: CASSLTGVRDEQYF
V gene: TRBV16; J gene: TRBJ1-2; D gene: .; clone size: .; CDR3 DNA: TGTGCCAGCAGCCAATTGCAGGGGACCAACTATGGCTACACCTTC; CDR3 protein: CASSQLQGTNYGYTF
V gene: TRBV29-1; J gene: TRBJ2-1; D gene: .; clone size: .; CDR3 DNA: TGCAGCGTTGAAGGGACAGTGTACAATGAGCAGTTCTTC; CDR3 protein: CSVEGTVYNEQFF
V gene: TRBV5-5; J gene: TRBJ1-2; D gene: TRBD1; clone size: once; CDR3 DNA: TGTGCCAGCAGCCCGTGGACAGGCCAAAACTATGGCTACACCTTC; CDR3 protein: CASSPWTGQNYGYTF
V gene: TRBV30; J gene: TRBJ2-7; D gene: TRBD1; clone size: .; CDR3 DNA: TGTGCCTGGTCCTACAGGGGGCAGTACGAGCAGTACTTC; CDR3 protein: CAWSYRGQYEQYF
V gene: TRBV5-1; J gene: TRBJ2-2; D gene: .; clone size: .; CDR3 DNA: TGCGCCAGCAGCTTCTCGGGGAACACCGGGGAGCTGTTTTTT; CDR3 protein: CASSFSGNTGELFF
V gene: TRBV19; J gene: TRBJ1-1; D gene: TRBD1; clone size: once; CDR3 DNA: TGTGCCAGTAGTATTGGGACAGGTCCCCCGAACACTGAAGCTTTCTTT; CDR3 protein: CASSIGTGPPNTEAFF
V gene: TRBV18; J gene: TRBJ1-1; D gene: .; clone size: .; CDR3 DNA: TGTGCCAGCTCACCCCTCCGGGACACACGAGTAACTAACCCTGAAGCTTTCTTT; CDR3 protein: CASSPLRDTRVTNPEAFF
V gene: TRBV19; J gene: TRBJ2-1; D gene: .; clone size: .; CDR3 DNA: TGTGCCAGTAGTATAGGTCAGCGCGATGAGCAGTTCTTC; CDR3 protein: CASSIGQRDEQFF
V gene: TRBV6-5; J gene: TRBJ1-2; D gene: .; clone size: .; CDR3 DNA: TGTGCCACCGCCCTTGACTCGGCGGGCTATGGCTACACCTTC; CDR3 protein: CATALDSAGYGYTF
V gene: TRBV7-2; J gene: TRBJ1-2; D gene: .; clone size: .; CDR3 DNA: TGTGCCAGCAGCTTAGTTGTTGTCGATGGCTACACCTTC; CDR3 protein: CASSLVVVDGYTF
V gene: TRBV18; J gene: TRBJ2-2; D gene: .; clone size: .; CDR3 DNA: TGTGCCAGCTCATCGATCAGGTTCCTCGGGGAGCTGTTTTTT; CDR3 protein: CASSSIRFLGELFF
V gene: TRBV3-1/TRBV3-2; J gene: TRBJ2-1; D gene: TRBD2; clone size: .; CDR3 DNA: TGTGCCAGCAGCCAAGGTAGACTAGCGGGGAATGAGCAGTTCTTC; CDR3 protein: CASSQGRLAGNEQFF
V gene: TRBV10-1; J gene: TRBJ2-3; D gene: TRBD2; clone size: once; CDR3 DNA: TGCGCCAGCAGCGGGACTAGCGGGGGAGCCACAGATACGCAGTATTTT; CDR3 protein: CASSGTSGGATDTQYF
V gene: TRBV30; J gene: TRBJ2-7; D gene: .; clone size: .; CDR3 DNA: TGTGCCTGGAGTCGCGAGACCTACGAGCAGTACTTC; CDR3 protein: CAWSRETYEQYF
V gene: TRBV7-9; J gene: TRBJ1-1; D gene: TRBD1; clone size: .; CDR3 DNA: TGTGCCAGCAGCGAATGGGACAGTAACACTGAAGCTTTCTTT; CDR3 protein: CASSEWDSNTEAFF
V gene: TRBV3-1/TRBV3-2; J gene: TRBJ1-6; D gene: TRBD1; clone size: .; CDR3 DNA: TGTGCCAGCAGCCTCCGTGGGACAGGGAGGTATTCACCCCTCCACTTT; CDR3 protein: CASSLRGTGRYSPLHF
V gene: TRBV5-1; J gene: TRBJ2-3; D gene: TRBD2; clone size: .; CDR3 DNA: TGCGCCAGCAGCAGGAGGGGACTAGCGGGGGGGCCTGGTGGTTCGGATACGCAGTATTTT; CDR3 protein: CASSRRGLAGGPGGSDTQYF
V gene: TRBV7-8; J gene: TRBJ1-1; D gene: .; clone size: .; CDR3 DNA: TGTGCCAGCAGCTTTCGGGACACGTTTGAAGCTTTCTTT; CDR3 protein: CASSFRDTFEAFF
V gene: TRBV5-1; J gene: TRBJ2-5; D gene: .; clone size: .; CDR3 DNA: TGCGCCAGCAGCTTCGACAGACAAGAGACCCAGTACTTC; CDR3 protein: CASSFDRQETQYF
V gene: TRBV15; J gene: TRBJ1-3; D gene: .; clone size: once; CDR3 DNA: TGTGCCACCAGCAGACGCTCCGGGGCTGGAAACACCATATATTTT; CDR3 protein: CATSRRSGAGNTIYF
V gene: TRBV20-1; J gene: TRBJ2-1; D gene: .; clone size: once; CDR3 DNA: TGCAGTGCTAGCGGGAACAATGAGCAGTTCTTC; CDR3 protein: CSASGNNEQFF
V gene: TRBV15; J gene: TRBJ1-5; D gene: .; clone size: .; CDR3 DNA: TGTGCCACCAGCAGAGATAGAGGCTTTGCGGGCAATCAGCCCCAGCATTTT; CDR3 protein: CATSRDRGFAGNQPQHF
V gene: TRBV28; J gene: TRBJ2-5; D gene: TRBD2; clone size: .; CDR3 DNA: TGTGCCAGCGTGGCGGGGGGCTCTTTGGAGACCCAGTACTTC; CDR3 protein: CASVAGGSLETQYF
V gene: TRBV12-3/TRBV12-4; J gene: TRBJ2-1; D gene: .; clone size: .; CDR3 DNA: TGTGCCAGCAGTCCAGGGGACATCCGGCTCTTC; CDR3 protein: CASSPGDIRLF
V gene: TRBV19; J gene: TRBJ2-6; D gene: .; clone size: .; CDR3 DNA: TGTGCCAGTAAACGGAGCGGGTACGCTTCTGGGGCCAACGTCCTGACTTTC; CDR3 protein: CASKRSGYASGANVLTF
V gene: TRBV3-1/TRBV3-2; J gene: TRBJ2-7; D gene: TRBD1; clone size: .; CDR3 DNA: TGTGCCAGCAGGAAACAGGGGAGCGTGTACGAGCAGTACTTC; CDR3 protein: CASRKQGSVYEQYF
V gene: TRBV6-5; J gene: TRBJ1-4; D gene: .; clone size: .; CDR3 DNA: TGTGCCAGCAGTTTCCCCGGGGGGAAACTGTTTTTT; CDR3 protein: CASSFPGGKLFF
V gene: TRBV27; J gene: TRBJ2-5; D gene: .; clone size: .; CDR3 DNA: TGTGCCAGCAGCCCGGGGGGCGGGGAAGAGACCCAGTACTTC; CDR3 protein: CASSPGGGEETQYF
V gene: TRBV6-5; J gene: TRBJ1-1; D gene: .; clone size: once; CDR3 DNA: TGTGCCAGCAGAGTCAGGCTGGGTGACACTGAAGCTTTCTTT; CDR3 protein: CASRVRLGDTEAFF